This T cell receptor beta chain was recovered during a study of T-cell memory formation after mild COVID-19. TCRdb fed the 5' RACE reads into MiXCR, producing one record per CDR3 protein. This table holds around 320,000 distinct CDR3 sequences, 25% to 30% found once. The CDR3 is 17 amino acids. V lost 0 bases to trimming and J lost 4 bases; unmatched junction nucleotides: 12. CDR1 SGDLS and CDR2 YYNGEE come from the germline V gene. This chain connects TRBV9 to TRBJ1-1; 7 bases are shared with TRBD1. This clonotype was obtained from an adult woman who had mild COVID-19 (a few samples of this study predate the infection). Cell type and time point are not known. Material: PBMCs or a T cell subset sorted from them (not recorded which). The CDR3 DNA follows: TGTGCCAGCAGCGTAGCATCTCGGAGGGGGCCGGGCACTGAAGCTTTCTTT. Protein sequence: CASSVASRRGPGTEAFF.